Presented here are 5 T cell receptor beta chains from one specimen sequenced in a study of a mutant IDH1 vaccine in newly diagnosed glioma. Data came from immunoSEQ multiplex PCR; TCRdb stores just in-frame clones and leaves some out. The sample consists of about 65,000 clones, approximately 84% of them appearing once. Their specific antigens are unknown. Time point given: week 23, last vaccination. Every single dose of the vaccine, 300 ug of mutant IDH1 20-mer peptide, came with topical imiquimod. Material: PBMCs, obtained from a glioma patient whose treatment included an IDH1 peptide vaccine. The origin of the receptors is a man under 40 with glioma.

The J gene is TRBJ2-7, the V gene TRBV29-1; D might be TRBD1 (5 bases). CDR3 length: 15 residues. Germline values: CDR1 SQVTM, CDR2 ANQGSEA. With 1 base removed from V and 6 bases from J, the gap between germline ends came to 19 bases. For the CDR3, the DNA is TGCAGCGTTGAAGGTGTTACAGGTTCCCTCGGCGAGCAGTACTTC. This encodes CSVEGVTGSLGEQYF.

The V call is TRBV5-5, the J call TRBJ2-3, with a possible D match to TRBD2 (5 bases). Germline assignment: CDR1 SGHKS and CDR2 YYEKEE (reference sequence). The CDR3 covers 15 residues. The V gene lost 4 bases and the J gene lost 2 bases, with 14 bases spanning the gap. The CDR3 is CASSDGLTNTDTQYF. CDR3 in DNA: TGTGCCAGCAGCGACGGACTCACTAACACAGATACGCAGTATTTT.

V usage is TRBV2 and J usage is TRBJ2-1, with D perhaps matching TRBD1 (6 bases). Looked up from germline, CDR1 is SNHLY and CDR2 is FYNNEI. With 1 base removed from V and 5 bases from J, the gap between germline ends came to 9 bases. This CDR3 is built from 14 residues. CDR3 sequence (DNA): TGTGCCAGCAGTGAAGACAGGGTAAACAATGAGCAGTTCTTC. It is translated as CASSEDRVNNEQFF.

In DNA, the CDR3 is TGTGCCAGCAGCCAAGTAAGGGGACTTGGAGCGGCCTACAATGAGCAGTTCTTC. It specifies CASSQVRGLGAAYNEQFF. J is TRBJ2-1 and V is TRBV14, with D perhaps TRBD2 (6 bases). CDR1 is SGHDN and CDR2 is FVKESK in the germline V gene. Trimming shortened V by 1 base and J by 2 bases, and 18 bases separated the two germline ends. The CDR3 covers 18 residues.

The chain carries TRBV19 and TRBJ2-2; 12 nucleotides line up with TRBD1. The CDR3 totals 17 residues. Germline assignment: CDR1 LNHDA and CDR2 SQIVND (reference sequence). V lost 4 bases to trimming and J lost 6 bases; unmatched junction nucleotides: 9. CDR3: CASSTGGTGGFAGELFF. CDR3 nucleotide sequence: TGTGCCAGTAGTACAGGTGGGACAGGGGGCTTCGCCGGGGAGCTGTTTTTT.